This TCR beta chain originates from a study of blood T cell repertoires in COVID-19. Study as a whole: In each case, the material was cDNA or gDNA derived from T cells, B-cell-depleted T cells, or PBMCs.

V lost 1 base and J lost 4; bases outside the gene matches: 3. The germline V gene encodes CDR1 SGHTA and CDR2 FQGNSA. There are 15 residues in the CDR3. Original handling: Reference gene primer amplification gave nucleated cell count estimates. This table comes from immunoSEQ multiplex PCR, and its TCRdb copy is limited to in-frame clones, with some not included. V, J and clone size reflect that table, while D and trimming were determined from the DNA. The sample shows around 84,000 clones, 80% of them seen only once. The rearrangement joins TRBV7-2 to TRBJ2-1; 8 bases align to TRBD2. The sequence was collected from a woman aged 40-49 years with active or convalescent COVID-19. The sequenced material came from peripheral blood. CDR3 sequence reads: CASSLGIAGYNEQFF. CDR3 in DNA: TGTGCCAGCAGCTTAGGGATAGCGGGATACAATGAGCAGTTCTTC.